The text below deals with one T cell receptor (beta chain). Its antigen is not identified. The sample comes from a study of CD4 T cells in relation to SARS-CoV-2 and coronaviruses. Unexposed donor CD4+ T cells date from about 2011-2018, before the COVID-19 pandemic. CD4+ T cells were isolated from the cells after about 11 days of culture. As cell numbers allowed, unexposed-donor CD4+ T cells faced SARS-CoV-2 S/N and four cold-coronavirus spikes. Study-wide points: Monoreactive clones expanded significantly more to SARS-CoV-2 than crossreactive clones did.

The CDR3 totals 13 residues. V gave up 8 bases and J gave up 8 bases, with 18 bases separating them. Germline values: CDR1 SGHAT, CDR2 FQNNGV. The method was immunoSEQ multiplex PCR; TCRdb's version includes in-frame clones alone and lacks a portion of them. Of around 18,000 clones listed, over 65% are singletons. What was sequenced was CD4+ T cells from PBMCs, cultured in vitro. The origin of this receptor is a human donor in good health. The gene calls are TRBV11-2 and TRBJ1-1; D unresolved. The CDR3 nucleotides are TGTGCCAGCGCCTACAATTCGGCCGCCGAAGCTTTCTTT. Its translation is CASAYNSAAEAFF.